This T cell receptor (beta chain) was recorded in a study of radiation and T cells in renal cell carcinoma. Study-wide findings and caveats: Top tumor clonotypes rose in blood 2 weeks post-radiation, then contracted.

Stated time point: blood 2 weeks post-SBRT. Treatment given: 15 Gy SBRT to primary tumor, nephrectomy 4 weeks later. Method: immunoSEQ multiplex PCR; TCRdb's copy keeps in-frame clones and lacks some. The sample lists roughly 130,000 clones, 88% occurring once. To note about this clone: The antigen remains unidentified.

Deletions cut 0 bases from V and 1 base from J, with 10 bases between. The CDR3 runs to 16 residues. The germline gives CDR1 SGHDT, CDR2 YYEEEE. The chain is built from TRBV5-6 and TRBJ2-2, with a possible D match to TRBD1 (5 bases). The source material was blood, sampled from a patient whose treatment included radiotherapy and nephrectomy. The TCR originated in a woman between 65 and 79 years old with renal cell carcinoma. The CDR3 here is CASSLADRQNTGELFF. For the CDR3, the DNA is TGTGCCAGCAGCTTGGCCGACAGACAGAACACCGGGGAGCTGTTTTTT.